Below, one T cell receptor beta chain is given with its context. Method: immunoSEQ multiplex PCR; TCRdb's copy keeps in-frame clones and lacks some. The sample holds tens of thousands of clones, more than 90% seen once. This entry belongs to a study of T cell clones after liver transplantation. Study-level information: Blood was drawn pre-transplant, before withdrawal, and after full or failed withdrawal.

The CDR3 is 15 amino acids. CDR1 and CDR2 (germline): LNHDA, SQIVND (reference sequence). The V end was cut by 3 bases, the J end by 8 bases, with 18 bases between. The chain uses TRBV19 and TRBJ2-3, with unresolved D. This receptor was taken from a human donor who received a liver transplant. The starting material was CD4+ T cells from blood, obtained before liver transplant. The CDR3 is CASSMAVSPYITQYF. For the CDR3, the DNA is TGTGCCAGTAGTATGGCGGTCAGCCCCTATATTACGCAGTATTTT.